The 22 T cell receptor beta chains reported below all come from one sample, sequenced in a study of blood T cell repertoires in COVID-19. Data came from immunoSEQ multiplex PCR; TCRdb stores just in-frame clones and leaves some out. The data hold 200,000 or so clones, with roughly four fifths observed a single time. Sequencing was carried out using peripheral blood. The receptors were gathered from a human donor with acute or convalescent COVID-19. The donor label of this sample is uncertain.

The rearrangement links TRBV10-3 to TRBJ2-2; D may be TRBD1 (5 bases). Trimming removed 7 bases from V and 4 bases from J, with 10 bases in between. The CDR3 spans 13 residues. Germline V CDR1 and CDR2: ENHRY, SYGVKD. CDR3 in DNA: TGTGCCATCAAACAGGCGTTCACCGGGGAGCTGTTTTTT. Protein: CAIKQAFTGELFF.

The V call is TRBV19, the J call TRBJ2-2; tentative D call: TRBD1 (5 bases). Germline CDR1 and CDR2: LNHDA and SQIVND (reference sequence). Trimming took 6 bases from V and 6 from J, leaving 20 bases between them. There are 16 residues in the CDR3. CDR3 sequence reads: CASRLQLTAIPGELFF. CDR3 in DNA: TGTGCCAGTAGGCTACAACTGACAGCCATCCCCGGGGAGCTGTTTTTT. The complete variable domain, with remaining parts taken from reference TRBV19 and TRBJ2-2, reads DGGITQSPKYLFRKEGQNVTLSCEQNLNHDAMYWYRQDPGQGLRLIYYSQIVNDFQKGDIAEGYSVSREKKESFPLTVTSAQKNPTAFYLCASRLQLTAIPGELFFGEGSRLTVL.

This rearrangement joins TRBV19 to TRBJ1-2; the D is unclear. V was clipped by 4 bases and J by 5 bases, with 5 bases between them. The CDR3 loop spans 11 amino acids. Germline V gives CDR1 LNHDA, CDR2 SQIVND (reference sequence). This CDR3 reads CASSNSYGYTF. DNA of the CDR3: TGTGCCAGTAGTAACAGTTATGGCTACACCTTC.

V gene TRBV5-1 combines with J gene TRBJ2-3, with no clear D. Germline V gene sequence: CDR1 SGHRS, CDR2 YFSETQ. Trimming left V 1 base short and J 1 base short, with 7 bases between. The CDR3 runs to 14 residues. The CDR3 DNA reads TGCGCCAGCAGCTTGAGTCCGGGCACAGATACGCAGTATTTT. It yields the protein CASSLSPGTDTQYF.

This chain links TRBV2 with TRBJ1-6, with 8 bases aligning to TRBD1. The ends lost 3 bases at V and 10 bases at J; junction bases unmatched: 2. CDR3 size: 13 residues. CDR1 SNHLY and CDR2 FYNNEI come from the germline V gene. CDR3: CASSETGVSPLHF. Here the CDR3 DNA reads TGTGCCAGCAGTGAGACAGGGGTGTCACCCCTCCACTTT.

This chain uses TRBV6-5 with TRBJ2-7, with 7 bases matching TRBD1. The germline V gene encodes CDR1 MNHEY and CDR2 SVGAGI. The CDR3 sequence is 15 residues long. The junction had 10 bases not matched to a gene; V was cut back by 6 bases and J by 2 bases. The CDR3 sequence: CASSPQMDRTYEQYF. For the CDR3, the DNA is TGTGCCAGCAGCCCCCAGATGGACAGGACCTACGAGCAGTACTTC.

V usage is TRBV30 and J usage is TRBJ2-6; possible D gene TRBD2, 7 bases. Trimming shortened V by 0 bases and J by 2 bases, and 8 bases separated the two germline ends. Germline V lookup: CDR1 GTSNPN, CDR2 SVGIG (reference sequence). This CDR3 contains 15 residues. The CDR3: CAWSVGGAGANVLTF. For the CDR3, the DNA is TGTGCCTGGAGTGTAGGGGGGGCTGGGGCCAACGTCCTGACTTTC.

The CDR3 DNA sequence: TGTGCCAGTAGTCCTGACCGGGCCAGGAGGAACAATGAGCAGTTCTTC. Its protein is CASSPDRARRNNEQFF. The chain carries TRBV19 and TRBJ2-1; tentatively, D is TRBD2 (5 bases). Germline CDR1 reads LNHDA; CDR2 reads SQIVND (reference sequence). The CDR3 loop spans 16 amino acids. Trimming removed 5 bases from V and 5 bases from J, with 19 bases in between.

The chain is built from TRBV28 and TRBJ1-5; 10 bases are a match to TRBD1. This CDR3 has 16 residues. Germline lookup yields CDR1 MDHEN and CDR2 SYDVKM. V gave up 4 bases and J gave up 7 bases; unmatched junction bases: 10. Here the CDR3 DNA reads TGTGCCAGCAGTTCAACGGGACAGGGGTTAAACCAGCCCCAGCATTTT. Its protein is CASSSTGQGLNQPQHF.

This chain joins TRBV6-2 or TRBV6-3 and TRBJ1-5, with no clear D. V gave up 2 bases and J gave up 5 bases, with 10 bases separating them. Germline V gene sequence: CDR1 MNHEY, CDR2 SVGEGT. The CDR3 runs to 14 residues. The CDR3 bases are TGTGCCAGCAGTTACCTCGCTCGGGATCAGCCCCAGCATTTT. Its protein is CASSYLARDQPQHF.

The rearrangement uses TRBV2 and TRBJ1-5; the D is unclear. The CDR3 sequence is 13 residues long. V was trimmed by 6 bases and J by 4 bases, leaving 10 bases between them. Germline lookup yields CDR1 SNHLY and CDR2 FYNNEI. CDR3 loop: CASSPGQNQPQHF. The CDR3 DNA reads as TGTGCCAGCAGCCCTGGGCAAAATCAGCCCCAGCATTTT.

This clone was found once. This chain joins TRBV12-3 or TRBV12-4 and TRBJ1-2; 8 nucleotides align to TRBD1. With 7 bases clipped from V and 6 bases from J, the junction kept 4 bases outside the gene matches. This CDR3 is 12 amino acids long. In DNA, the CDR3 is TGTGCCAGCACCACGGACAGGGATGGCTACACCTTC. Protein product: CASTTDRDGYTF.

The V gene is TRBV24-1, the J gene TRBJ2-5; no clear D. The V gene lost 5 bases and the J gene lost 4 bases, with 4 bases spanning the gap. The CDR3 has 11 residues. From germline, CDR1 is KGHDR and CDR2 SFDVKD. DNA of the CDR3: TGTGCCACCAGTGTCGGAGAGACCCAGTACTTC. As protein: CATSVGETQYF.

The chain uses TRBV19 and TRBJ2-3; D is perhaps TRBD2 (5 bases). Germline V CDR1 and CDR2: LNHDA, SQIVND (reference sequence). The V end lost 5 bases, the J end lost 3 bases, and 9 bases lay between the germline ends. The CDR3 covers 13 residues. CDR3 bases: TGTGCCAGTAGTGGCGGGTGGACAGATACGCAGTATTTT. This gives the protein CASSGGWTDTQYF. Combining the CDR3 with reference TRBV19 and TRBJ2-3 gives the whole variable domain DGGITQSPKYLFRKEGQNVTLSCEQNLNHDAMYWYRQDPGQGLRLIYYSQIVNDFQKGDIAEGYSVSREKKESFPLTVTSAQKNPTAFYLCASSGGWTDTQYFGPGTRLTVL.

The chain couples TRBV11-3 to TRBJ1-1; the D gene is possibly TRBD1 (6 bases). The CDR3 runs to 14 residues. Trimming stripped 5 bases from V and 4 bases from J, with 14 bases between. In germline, CDR1 is SGHNT, CDR2 YENEEA. CDR3 coding DNA: TGTGCCAGCAGCCCCAGGGGATCTGGCACTGAAGCTTTCTTT. Residues: CASSPRGSGTEAFF.

The rearrangement uses TRBV7-2 and TRBJ2-7; weak D call: TRBD1 (6 bases). The CDR3 contains 14 residues. CDR1 and CDR2 (germline): SGHTA, FQGNSA. V lost 6 bases and J 3 bases, leaving 15 bases between the germline ends. The CDR3 loop is CASSKPGHNYEQYF. The CDR3 DNA follows: TGTGCCAGCAGTAAACCGGGACACAACTACGAGCAGTACTTC.

This rearrangement joins TRBV11-1 to TRBJ2-5, with no clear D. Trimming took 5 bases from V and 1 from J, leaving 11 bases between them. Germline CDR1 and CDR2: SGHAT and FQDESV (reference sequence). This CDR3 spans 14 amino acids. The DNA of the CDR3 is TGTGCCAGCAGCCCTAGGTATATCCAAGAGACCCAGTACTTC. Its protein product is CASSPRYIQETQYF.

V usage is TRBV6-1 and J usage is TRBJ1-4; TRBD1 is a possible D gene (6 bases). The CDR3 runs 15 residues. Germline CDR1 reads MNHNS; CDR2 reads SASEGT. The V and J ends lost 3 bases and 8 bases respectively, with 16 bases between them. CDR3 nucleotide sequence: TGTGCCAGCAGTGAGGAAACAGGGCTTAGGGAAAAACTGTTTTTT. It encodes CASSEETGLREKLFF.

The V gene is TRBV28, the J gene TRBJ1-2, with unresolved D. V shed 5 bases and J shed 0 bases, with 13 bases lying between them. Germline V gene sequence: CDR1 MDHEN, CDR2 SYDVKM. The CDR3 consists of 15 residues. CDR3 amino acids: CASSPGTATNYGYTF. The CDR3 DNA is TGTGCCAGCAGTCCAGGTACGGCGACTAACTATGGCTACACCTTC.

This clone was counted between two and nine times. This chain uses TRBV10-3 with TRBJ1-5, with 9 bases that match TRBD1. The V and J ends lost 4 bases and 6 bases, in that order; junction bases with no gene match: 7. The CDR3 contains 15 residues. Germline V CDR1 and CDR2: ENHRY, SYGVKD. The CDR3 is CAISGQGVGGQPQHF. CDR3 in DNA: TGTGCCATCAGTGGACAGGGGGTGGGGGGTCAGCCCCAGCATTTT.

The rearrangement joins TRBV6-6 to TRBJ1-2, with TRBD1 matching over 9 bases. CDR1 MNHNY and CDR2 SVGAGI come from the germline V gene (reference sequence). The CDR3 contains 15 residues. The V and J ends lost 2 bases and 8 bases, in that order; junction bases with no gene match: 9. The CDR3 is CASSYIASTGGGYTF. In DNA form, the CDR3 reads TGTGCCAGCAGTTACATAGCTTCCACAGGGGGCGGCTACACCTTC.

The sample holds a few counts of this clone. V is TRBV2 and J is TRBJ2-3; no definite D call. The CDR3 is 15 residues long. V was clipped by 3 bases and J by 1 base, with 11 bases between them. Per germline, CDR1 SNHLY and CDR2 FYNNEI. The CDR3 nucleotides are TGTGCCAGCAGTGAGCGCTCAACCCGCACAGATACGCAGTATTTT. Translation gives CASSERSTRTDTQYF.